This entry lists 20 T cell receptor beta chains sequenced from one sample in a study of blood T cell repertoires in COVID-19. Method: immunoSEQ multiplex PCR; TCRdb's copy keeps in-frame clones and lacks some. The table lists 200,000 to 300,000 clones, about 90% of them singletons. The sample was PBMCs or T cells enriched from blood (not recorded which). Receptor source: a woman aged 40-49 years with acute COVID-19.

V is TRBV3-1 (or the pseudogene TRBV3-2) and J is TRBJ1-6, with D unclear. This CDR3 has 15 amino acids. V was pared by 4 bases and J by 4 bases, with 11 bases between. Germline-derived CDR1 and CDR2 are LGHDT and YNNKEL (reference sequence). The CDR3 reads CASSPTGSYNSPLHF. The CDR3 bases are TGTGCCAGCAGCCCTACCGGGAGTTATAATTCACCCCTCCACTTT.

V is TRBV10-2 and J is TRBJ2-1; D gene ambiguous. Germline loops: CDR1 WSHSY, CDR2 SAAADI. The CDR3 has 11 amino acids. Trimming pared 10 bases from V and 9 bases from J, leaving 13 bases between. The CDR3 region is CATFLTREQFF. The CDR3 coding sequence is TGCGCCACCTTCCTGACTCGTGAGCAGTTCTTC.

V gene TRBV4-2 combines with J gene TRBJ2-7, with TRBD1 matching over 9 bases. Germline-derived CDR1 and CDR2 are LGHNA and YNFKEQ. The V and J ends lost 1 base and 5 bases, in that order; junction bases with no gene match: 9. This CDR3 has 16 residues. CDR3 bases: TGTGCCAGCAGCCAAGTCGGGGACAGGGCATCTCACGAGCAGTACTTC. Encoded protein: CASSQVGDRASHEQYF.

J is TRBJ2-2 and V is TRBV21-1; whether TRBD2, the table's D call, matches the DNA was not checked. TRBV21-1 is designated a pseudogene. This CDR3 spans 14 amino acids. The DNA for the CDR3 is TGTGCCAGCTGCGCGGGGCTGAACACCGGGGAGCTGTTTTTT. This codes for CASCAGLNTGELFF.

A remark on this clone: Compared with germline, one end of the junction differs, possibly owing to a read error. This sequence joins TRBV19 and TRBJ1-2; the D is unclear. CDR1 is LNHDA and CDR2 is SQIVND in the germline V gene (reference sequence). The CDR3 spans 13 residues. The CDR3 region has the DNA TGTGCCAGTAGTGTAGAAGAGAGCTATGGCTACACCTTC. Encoded protein: CASSVEESYGYTF.

The genes are TRBV6-5 and TRBJ1-2; D unresolved. V was trimmed by 2 bases and J by 7 bases, leaving 11 bases between them. The CDR3 extends over 13 amino acids. Per germline, CDR1 MNHEY and CDR2 SVGAGI. The CDR3 spells CASSYAGGSGYTF. CDR3 in DNA: TGTGCCAGCAGTTACGCGGGAGGGAGTGGCTACACCTTC.

The genes are TRBV6-1 and TRBJ2-7; 9 bases fit TRBD1. V trimming: 2 bases; J trimming: 6 bases; junction bases outside the gene matches: 8. The CDR3 contains 15 residues. Germline CDR1 MNHNS, CDR2 SASEGT. Here the CDR3 reads CASSESGQGLGEQYF. CDR3 bases: TGTGCCAGCAGTGAATCGGGACAGGGACTTGGCGAGCAGTACTTC.

This clone was counted a single time. The CDR3 loop is CASSLEGQGILANQPQHF. The CDR3 bases are TGTGCCAGCAGCTTGGAAGGACAGGGGATATTGGCCAATCAGCCCCAGCATTTT. The V and J genes are TRBV5-8 and TRBJ1-5, with 9 bases identical to TRBD1. Germline V gene lookup returns CDR1 SGHTS and CDR2 YDEGEE. The CDR3 loop spans 18 amino acids. Losses at the gene ends were 0 bases for V and 3 bases for J; bases not matched to a gene: 10.

The rearrangement links TRBV3-1 (or the pseudogene TRBV3-2) to TRBJ2-3, with 13 bases aligning to TRBD2. The V gene's germline CDR1 is LGHDT and CDR2 YNNKEL (reference sequence). The V and J ends lost 0 bases and 2 bases, in that order; junction bases with no gene match: 8. CDR3 size: 19 residues. The CDR3 bases are TGTGCCAGCAGCCAAGACTTTTCCGGGACTAGCGGGGTCACAGATACGCAGTATTTT. Translating gives CASSQDFSGTSGVTDTQYF.

The CDR3 sequence: CASSQDPSGVYEQYF. CDR3 in DNA: TGTGCCAGCAGCCAAGATCCTAGCGGAGTTTACGAGCAGTACTTC. The V call is TRBV3-1 (or the pseudogene TRBV3-2), the J call TRBJ2-7, with TRBD2 matching 7 bases. This CDR3 contains 15 residues. Germline V gives CDR1 LGHDT, CDR2 YNNKEL (reference sequence). Germline trimming cut 0 bases from V and 4 bases from J; bases unmatched to any gene: 6.

The chain couples TRBV5-1 to TRBJ1-2; D unresolved. V was shortened by 4 bases and J by 7 bases, with 11 bases between the two germline ends. The length of the CDR3 is 12 residues. Germline CDR1 is SGHRS and CDR2 is YFSETQ. CDR3 nucleotide sequence: TGCGCCAGCAGCCCCGGAGGTCTTGGCTACACCTTC. The encoded protein is CASSPGGLGYTF.

The chain has TRBV9 and TRBJ2-1, with TRBD2 matching 10 bases. The CDR3 has 16 residues. Germline values: CDR1 SGDLS, CDR2 YYNGEE. Trimming took 1 base from V and 5 from J; bases not matched to a gene: 6. CDR3 in amino acids: CASSVTILAGDNEQFF. The CDR3, as DNA: TGTGCCAGCAGCGTAACAATTCTAGCGGGAGACAATGAGCAGTTCTTC.

The V gene is TRBV27, the J gene TRBJ2-1; no firm D call. Germline assignment: CDR1 MNHEY and CDR2 SMNVEV (reference sequence). Trimming removed 7 bases from V and 8 bases from J, with 9 bases in between. There are 11 residues in the CDR3. The CDR3 nucleotides read TGTGCCAGCACGTGGGCTGATGAGCAGTTCTTC. It specifies CASTWADEQFF.

The chain recombines TRBV7-8 with TRBJ2-7; D is ambiguous. Deletions cut 1 base from V and 1 base from J, with 5 bases between. The CDR3 spans 13 residues. The germline V gene has CDR1 SGHVS and CDR2 FQNEAQ. The CDR3 nucleotides are TGTGCCAGCAGCTTAGTGAGTTCCTACGAGCAGTACTTC. It specifies CASSLVSSYEQYF.

The CDR3 region has the DNA TGTGCCAGCAGCTTAAGCAGGACAGGGGCGGCCTATGGCTACACCTTC. Translation gives CASSLSRTGAAYGYTF. The V and J genes are TRBV5-4 and TRBJ1-2; the match to TRBD1 covers 9 bases. The ends lost 2 bases at V and 4 bases at J; junction bases unmatched: 9. Germline V gene sequence: CDR1 SGHNT, CDR2 YYREEE (reference sequence). This CDR3 spans 16 amino acids.

The chain links TRBV15 to TRBJ2-2; D remains unclear. The CDR3 extends over 12 amino acids. CDR1 and CDR2 from the germline V gene are LNHNV and YYDKDF (reference sequence). The germline V and J ends were trimmed by 6 bases and 4 bases, with 6 bases remaining between them. CDR3: CATRGSTGELFF. The CDR3 region has the DNA TGTGCCACCAGGGGCAGCACCGGGGAGCTGTTTTTT.

CDR3 sequence: CAITRDNSSPLHF. CDR3 nucleotide sequence: TGTGCCATCACTCGGGACAACTCATCACCCCTCCACTTT. The chain has TRBV10-3 and TRBJ1-6; D might be TRBD1 (6 bases). V lost 7 bases and J lost 10, with 14 bases in between. Germline V CDR1 and CDR2: ENHRY, SYGVKD. CDR3 length equals 13 residues.

The chain links TRBV6-2 or TRBV6-3 to TRBJ1-2; 9 bases are shared with TRBD1. From germline, CDR1 is MNHEY and CDR2 SVGEGT. This CDR3 comprises 16 residues. With V trimmed by 5 bases and J by 3 bases, 10 bases remained unmatched. DNA of the CDR3: TGTGCCAGCAGTGACCTCTCCGGGACAGGGTACTATGGCTACACCTTC. Translating gives CASSDLSGTGYYGYTF.

The J gene is TRBJ2-3, the V gene TRBV30; TRBD1 aligns across 7 bases. The length of the CDR3 is 13 residues. The junction had 2 bases not matched to a gene; V was cut back by 4 bases and J by 1 base. CDR1 and CDR2 from the germline V gene are GTSNPN and SVGIG (reference sequence). For the CDR3, the DNA is TGTGCCTGGATTCAGGGGGGCACAGATACGCAGTATTTT. Amino acid sequence: CAWIQGGTDTQYF.

In this sample, this clone turned up a few times. The V gene is TRBV19, the J gene TRBJ1-5; D unresolved. CDR3 length: 21 amino acids. Deletions cut 1 base from V and 1 base from J, with 26 bases between. Germline V gives CDR1 LNHDA, CDR2 SQIVND (reference sequence). CDR3 in DNA: TGTGCCAGTAGTATAGGTCTTAGTGGCCTGACCCAGCAGGCCAGCAATCAGCCCCAGCATTTT. Protein sequence: CASSIGLSGLTQQASNQPQHF.